These T cell receptor beta chains were read from a single sample in a study of identical twins. From the 5' RACE reads, TCRdb called clonotypes with MiXCR, one entry per CDR3 protein. Of hundreds of thousands of distinct CDR3 sequences listed, more than 20% are singletons. The sample was also reused in another study, on yellow fever vaccine responses in identical twins.

Sequenced: CD4+ T cells sorted from blood. The origin of the receptors is a young woman in good health. The CDR3 runs from the conserved cysteine through the conserved F or W. The D gene is left open where the match is weak. Some rows have no size entry. The others give once, few or many, or a class for an expanded clone.

size,V,J,D,DNA,CDR3
-,TRBV29-1,TRBJ2-1,-,TGCAGCGTTGGATCCAGTCAATACAATGAGCAGTTCTTC,CSVGSSQYNEQFF
many,TRBV12-3/TRBV12-4,TRBJ2-1,-,TGTGCCAGCAGTTTAGGTTTGTTGGACTACAATGAGCAGTTCTTC,CASSLGLLDYNEQFF
-,TRBV11-1,TRBJ2-1,TRBD2,TGTGCCAGCAGCTTTTCCGGGACTAGCGGGGCCAGTTGGCAGTTCTTC,CASSFSGTSGASWQFF
-,TRBV24-1,TRBJ2-2,TRBD1,TGTGCCACCCGTCCCGGGACAGGGGTCGGTCGTGACACCGGGGAGCTGTTTTTT,CATRPGTGVGRDTGELFF
few,TRBV20-1,TRBJ2-1,TRBD2,TGCAGTGCTCTCGGCCGGGAGGGGTACAATGAGCAGTTCTTC,CSALGREGYNEQFF
few,TRBV27,TRBJ2-7,-,TGTGCCAGCAGTTTATTCTCGGGGATTTCCTACGAGCAGTACTTC,CASSLFSGISYEQYF
-,TRBV6-2/TRBV6-3,TRBJ2-5,TRBD2,TGTGCCAGCAGGAACTCCCCGGGACTAGCGGGAGGTCAAGAGACCCAGTACTTC,CASRNSPGLAGGQETQYF
few,TRBV11-2,TRBJ2-3,TRBD1,TGTGCCAGCAGCTTGACAGGGCTCACAGATACGCAGTATTTT,CASSLTGLTDTQYF
-,TRBV6-1,TRBJ2-5,-,TGTGCCAGCACCAGGGCCCCCGGTTTCCAAGAGACCCAGTACTTC,CASTRAPGFQETQYF
few,TRBV12-3/TRBV12-4,TRBJ1-2,-,TGTGCCAGCAACTCGGCAGCTACTAACTATGGCTACACCTTC,CASNSAATNYGYTF
-,TRBV19,TRBJ2-1,-,TGTGCCAGTAGTATAGAACTGTACAATGAGCAGTTCTTC,CASSIELYNEQFF
-,TRBV6-5,TRBJ2-1,TRBD2,TGTGCCAGCAGTTACCCCGGCTTGGCTAGCGGGACCCACAATGAGCAGTTCTTC,CASSYPGLASGTHNEQFF
few,TRBV10-2,TRBJ2-3,-,TGCGCCAGCAGTGAGTCGAAACGGACAGATACGCAGTATTTT,CASSESKRTDTQYF
-,TRBV28,TRBJ2-7,-,TGTGCCAGCAGACACGGGAGCCACCTTCCCGAGCAGTACTTC,CASRHGSHLPEQYF
-,TRBV7-8,TRBJ2-7,TRBD2,TGTGCCAGCAGCTTCCAGGGACTAGCGGGAGAGCAGTACTTC,CASSFQGLAGEQYF
-,TRBV5-1,TRBJ2-3,-,TGCGCCAGCAGCTTGGAGGGACGACCCGGCACAGATACGCAGTATTTT,CASSLEGRPGTDTQYF
few,TRBV4-2,TRBJ2-3,-,TGTGCCAGCAGCCAAGAGTTCCTCCAGAAAGCCACAGATACGCAGTATTTT,CASSQEFLQKATDTQYF
-,TRBV29-1,TRBJ1-1,-,TGCAGCGCCGTAACCTACACTGAAGCTTTCTTT,CSAVTYTEAFF
-,TRBV3-1,TRBJ2-2,-,TGTGCCAGCAGCCAAGTCACCGTTGGGGAGCTGTTTTTT,CASSQVTVGELFF
-,TRBV5-1,TRBJ2-1,TRBD2,TGCGCCAGCAGCTTGAGGCTAGCGGAGCTCAATGAGCAGTTCTTC,CASSLRLAELNEQFF
-,TRBV28,TRBJ2-5,TRBD1,TGTGCCAGCAGTTCCGCCTTGACAGGGGGGAAAGAGACCCAGTACTTC,CASSSALTGGKETQYF
-,TRBV3-1,TRBJ2-2,-,TGTGCCAGCAGCCGGGGCCCGGGGACCGGGGAGCTGTTTTTT,CASSRGPGTGELFF
-,TRBV15,TRBJ2-1,-,TGTGCCACCAGCAGCTCCAAAGGCTCCTACAATGAGCAGTTCTTC,CATSSSKGSYNEQFF
-,TRBV7-9,TRBJ2-3,-,TGTGCCAGCAGCGCCGCACAGGGCAAGGTTACAGATACGCAGTATTTT,CASSAAQGKVTDTQYF
-,TRBV9,TRBJ2-5,-,TGTGCCAGCAGCGTCGGCGAACCATCCCAAGAGACCCAGTACTTC,CASSVGEPSQETQYF
-,TRBV5-5,TRBJ2-7,-,TGTGCCAGCAGCTTGGGAGGTGCCATCGAGCAGTACTTC,CASSLGGAIEQYF
few,TRBV6-1,TRBJ1-1,-,TGTGCCAGCAGCCGCGGACCGGCGGGGACTGAAGCTTTCTTT,CASSRGPAGTEAFF
-,TRBV7-2,TRBJ2-1,-,TGTGCCAGCAGCCCGACAGCCGATTTGGGGAGGCAGTTCTTC,CASSPTADLGRQFF
-,TRBV6-1,TRBJ2-2,-,TGTGCCAGCAGTGGAGGAGGCCCCCCTGGGGAGCTGTTTTTT,CASSGGGPPGELFF
-,TRBV6-5,TRBJ1-6,-,TGTGCCAGCAATAGGCCCGGCTCGGCCCTCCACTTT,CASNRPGSALHF
-,TRBV29-1,TRBJ2-5,TRBD1,TGCAGCGTTGTCCCAGGGGGCCAGTACCAAGAGACCCAGTACTTC,CSVVPGGQYQETQYF
few,TRBV5-1,TRBJ2-2,-,TGCGCCAGCAGCCCGGCTATAGGGACCCACGGGGAGCTGTTTTTT,CASSPAIGTHGELFF
-,TRBV10-3,TRBJ1-1,TRBD1,TGTGCCATCATGGGACAGGGGTACACTGAAGCTTTCTTT,CAIMGQGYTEAFF
-,TRBV3-1,TRBJ2-1,-,TGTGCCAGCAGCCAAGAACGCGTCTACAATGAGCAGTTCTTC,CASSQERVYNEQFF
-,TRBV7-6,TRBJ2-1,TRBD2,TGTGCCAGCAGCCCCTCTATGACGGGGGGGCGGAATGAGCAGTTCTTC,CASSPSMTGGRNEQFF
many,TRBV27,TRBJ2-3,-,TGTGCCAGCAGTTTGTCTGCGGCCAGCACAGATACGCAGTATTTT,CASSLSAASTDTQYF
-,TRBV5-1,TRBJ2-5,-,TGCGCCAGCAGCCCCGGGACCAACCTAGAGACCCAGTACTTC,CASSPGTNLETQYF
-,TRBV25-1,TRBJ1-6,TRBD1,TGTGCCAGCAGCGGGACAGCGCTTTCACCCCTCCACTTT,CASSGTALSPLHF
once,TRBV5-1,TRBJ1-1,-,TGCGCCAGCAGCTTGGTGACGGAAAACACTGAAGCTTTCTTT,CASSLVTENTEAFF
-,TRBV20-1,TRBJ1-3,-,TGCAGTGTGGCAGGGACCTCTGGAAACACCATATATTTT,CSVAGTSGNTIYF
few,TRBV24-1,TRBJ2-3,-,TGTGCCACCAGTAACTGGGAGGTAGGCACAGATACGCAGTATTTT,CATSNWEVGTDTQYF
few,TRBV29-1,TRBJ2-7,TRBD2,TGCAGCGTTGAAGGGTCTCCTAGCGGACCCTACGAGCAGTACTTC,CSVEGSPSGPYEQYF
-,TRBV20-1,TRBJ2-3,-,TGCAGCGTTCCCGACTTGGGTACAGATACGCAGTATTTT,CSVPDLGTDTQYF